Below, 15 T cell receptor beta chains from the same sample are listed, as sequenced in a study of blood T cell repertoires in COVID-19. The protocol was immunoSEQ multiplex PCR, while the TCRdb copy is restricted to in-frame clones and leaves out a portion. The sample lists 250,000 to 300,000 clones, 80% to 90% occurring once. Material for sequencing was PBMCs or T cells enriched from blood (not recorded which). The receptors derive from a woman aged 45-60 years who had recovered from COVID-19.

The chain combines TRBV3-1 (or the pseudogene TRBV3-2) with TRBJ2-7, with a possible D match to TRBD2 (6 bases). In germline, CDR1 is LGHDT, CDR2 YNNKEL (reference sequence). The CDR3 has 14 residues. Trimming left V 0 bases short and J 5 bases short, with 11 bases between. The CDR3: CASSQEAWRDEQYF. The CDR3 region has the DNA TGTGCCAGCAGCCAAGAGGCGTGGAGGGACGAGCAGTACTTC.

The genes are TRBV3-1 (or the pseudogene TRBV3-2) and TRBJ1-1, with 7 nucleotides matching TRBD1. Trimming removed 2 bases from V and 5 bases from J; junction bases left unmatched: 2. Germline lookup yields CDR1 LGHDT and CDR2 YNNKEL (reference sequence). The CDR3 sequence is 13 residues long. The CDR3 DNA is TGTGCCAGCAGCCAATCACAGGGGACTGAAGCTTTCTTT. It specifies CASSQSQGTEAFF.

V usage is TRBV12-3 or TRBV12-4 and J usage is TRBJ2-7, with 11 positions matching TRBD2. The CDR3 loop spans 13 amino acids. After removal of 6 bases from V and 2 bases from J, the junction contained 0 bases not matched to a gene. In DNA form, the CDR3 reads TGTGCCAGCAGGACTAGCGGGGCCTACGAGCAGTACTTC. Translated, it gives CASRTSGAYEQYF.

This clone was found a few times. The J gene is TRBJ2-1, the V gene TRBV2, with 9 bases lining up with TRBD2. This CDR3 contains 14 residues. CDR1 and CDR2 from the germline V gene are SNHLY and FYNNEI. The V segment lost 10 bases and the J segment 4 bases; nucleotides outside the gene matches: 8. CDR3 in DNA: TGTGCCACGGTAGGGACTAGCCAATACAATGAGCAGTTCTTC. It translates to CATVGTSQYNEQFF.

V usage is TRBV27 and J usage is TRBJ2-6; possible D gene TRBD2, 5 bases. Germline values: CDR1 MNHEY, CDR2 SMNVEV (reference sequence). Trimming stripped 5 bases from V and 1 base from J, with 12 bases between. The CDR3 totals 16 residues. In DNA, the CDR3 is TGTGCCAGCAGTACTCTGAGGGATTCTGGGGCCAACGTCCTGACTTTC. Translated: CASSTLRDSGANVLTF.

The chain combines TRBV28 with TRBJ2-4, with D possibly TRBD2 on 7 matching bases. V lost 3 bases, J lost 7 bases, and 10 bases lay in between. The CDR3 loop spans 13 amino acids. Germline CDR1 and CDR2: MDHEN and SYDVKM. CDR3 region: CASSLGGANIQYF. In DNA form, the CDR3 reads TGTGCCAGCAGTTTGGGGGGGGCGAACATTCAGTACTTC. Based on the CDR3 plus reference TRBV28 and TRBJ2-4, the full variable domain is DVKVTQSSRYLVKRTGEKVFLECVQDMDHENMFWYRQDPGLGLRLIYFSYDVKMKEKGDIPEGYSVSREKKERFSLILESASTNQTSMYLCASSLGGANIQYFGAGTRLSVL.

The chain uses TRBV7-9 and TRBJ1-2; weak D call: TRBD1 (5 bases). Germline CDR1 and CDR2: SEHNR and FQNEAQ (reference sequence). The V end was cut by 0 bases, the J end by 4 bases, with 15 bases between. The CDR3 sequence is 16 residues long. CDR3 bases: TGTGCCAGCAGCTTAGCTGTGTCAGGGAAAAGCTATGGCTACACCTTC. Protein: CASSLAVSGKSYGYTF.

The chain uses TRBV2 and TRBJ1-1; D gene ambiguous. Trimming shortened V by 7 bases and J by 6 bases, and 9 bases separated the two germline ends. Germline CDR1 and CDR2: SNHLY and FYNNEI. The CDR3 is made up of 11 amino acids. CDR3 nucleotides: TGTGCCAGCAAGTTAGTCTCTGAAGCTTTCTTT. Amino acid sequence: CASKLVSEAFF.

The chain employs TRBV5-1 and TRBJ1-3, with D unclear. The CDR3 has 12 residues. V was clipped by 4 bases and J by 7 bases, with 9 bases between them. CDR1 and CDR2 (germline): SGHRS, YFSETQ. Here the CDR3 DNA reads TGCGCCAGCAGCCAGGATTATAACACCATATATTTT. Translating it yields CASSQDYNTIYF.

J is TRBJ2-7 and V is TRBV3-1 (or the pseudogene TRBV3-2); possible D gene TRBD2, 5 bases. Trimming removed 2 bases at V and 0 bases at J, with 8 bases between. Germline CDR1 is LGHDT and CDR2 is YNNKEL (reference sequence). The CDR3 has 14 residues. CDR3 amino acids: CASSQRGPSYEQYF. The CDR3, as DNA: TGTGCCAGCAGCCAACGAGGGCCCTCCTACGAGCAGTACTTC.

This clone was found a few times. The genes are TRBV28 and TRBJ1-4, with 8 bases lining up with TRBD1. Germline V gene sequence: CDR1 MDHEN, CDR2 SYDVKM. Trimming at V came to 2 bases and at J to 7 bases, leaving 9 bases not matched to a gene. This CDR3 has 16 amino acids. The CDR3, as DNA: TGTGCCAGCAGTTTAATACAGGGGGACCTAGGTGAAAAACTGTTTTTT. Its protein is CASSLIQGDLGEKLFF.

This clone was observed a few times. V gene TRBV27 combines with J gene TRBJ1-5; perhaps TRBD1 as D (5 bases). This CDR3 contains 15 residues. CDR1 is MNHEY, CDR2 SMNVEV, per germline (reference sequence). V was cut by 3 bases and J by 1 base, with 10 bases left in between. The CDR3 nucleotides read TGTGCCAGCAGTTTTATCAGGGCAAGCAATCAGCCCCAGCATTTT. Translation gives CASSFIRASNQPQHF.

The rearrangement joins TRBV15 to TRBJ1-2, with 10 bases matching TRBD1. V dropped 1 base and J dropped 7; count of bases not matched to a gene: 0. Germline loops: CDR1 LNHNV, CDR2 YYDKDF (reference sequence). CDR3 length equals 13 residues. CDR3: CATSRGQGAGYTF. The CDR3 DNA reads TGTGCCACCAGCAGAGGACAGGGGGCTGGCTACACCTTC. The whole variable domain, remainder taken from reference TRBV15 and TRBJ1-2, is DAMVIQNPRYQVTQFGKPVTLSCSQTLNHNVMYWYQQKSSQAPKLLFHYYDKDFNNEADTPDNFQSRRPNTSFCFLDIRSPGLGDTAMYLCATSRGQGAGYTFGSGTRLTVV.

V gene TRBV6-1 combines with J gene TRBJ2-1; possibly TRBD2 for D (6 bases). This CDR3 has 16 amino acids. V was shortened by 4 bases and J by 0 bases, with 13 bases between the two germline ends. In germline, CDR1 is MNHNS, CDR2 SASEGT. The CDR3, as DNA: TGTGCCAGCAGTGCCCCTGGGGGGAGCTCCTACAATGAGCAGTTCTTC. This codes for CASSAPGGSSYNEQFF.

This clone was picked up a small number of times. The chain uses TRBV5-1 and TRBJ2-7; D may be TRBD1 (6 bases). V dropped 4 bases and J dropped 3 bases, with 14 bases sitting between them. The germline V gene has CDR1 SGHRS and CDR2 YFSETQ. This CDR3 region has 14 residues. CDR3 loop: CASSLGQTHYEQYF. The CDR3 DNA follows: TGCGCCAGCAGCCTCGGACAGACACACTACGAGCAGTACTTC. Full variable domain (rest looked up from reference TRBV5-1 and TRBJ2-7): KAGVTQTPRYLIKTRGQQVTLSCSPISGHRSVSWYQQTPGQGLQFLFEYFSETQRNKGNFPGRFSGRQFSNSRSEMNVSTLELGDSALYLCASSLGQTHYEQYFGPGTRLTVT.